This T cell receptor beta chain was sequenced during a study of TIL therapy for anti-PD-1-resistant metastatic lung cancer. Sequencing used immunoSEQ v3. Here immunoSEQ multiplex PCR was the method, and the copy in TCRdb shows in-frame clones only, minus some. The data contain about 10,000 clones, about 57% of them seen just once; the ten biggest clones take up 9% to 15%. Per germline, CDR1 SGHRS and CDR2 YFSETQ. The CDR3 loop spans 14 amino acids. The V gene end was trimmed by 4 bases and the J gene end by 5 bases; junction bases not matched to a gene: 7. Time point of the sample: pre-treatment sample, taken before nivolumab and TIL therapy. Pleural nodules or supraclavicular lymph nodes made up most of the excised metastases sampled.

The V and J genes are TRBV5-1 and TRBJ2-7; 9 positions agree with TRBD1. Sequenced material: tumor tissue, taken at baseline. The TCR originated in a person aged 25-85 years with non-small cell lung cancer. The CDR3 spells CASSLNRGPDEQYF. In DNA, the CDR3 is TGCGCCAGCAGCCTGAACAGGGGGCCAGACGAGCAGTACTTC.